This note documents a single T cell receptor (beta chain) sequence. Its antigen remains unidentified. The sample comes from a study of shared clonotypes between healthy human individuals. V lost 9 bases, J lost 2 bases, and 14 bases lay in between. Germline V lookup: CDR1 MDHEN, CDR2 SYDVKM. There are 13 residues in the CDR3. Profiled with immunoSEQ multiplex PCR; TCRdb holds only in-frame clones, not every one. The sample has over 1.4 million clones; about 96% are singletons. Partitioning of CD4+ cells yielded a CD45RA+ naive subset and a CD45RA-negative memory subset. General study points: Owing to a small donor count, the genetic and exposure-history diversity represented was limited. Clonotypes not shared had lower generation probabilities than those common to all four donors. An expected dependence of interdonor clonotype sharing on sequencing depth was noted.

The rearrangement uses TRBV28 and TRBJ2-7; maybe TRBD2 (6 bases). This TCR was recovered from a man in his thirties or forties in good health. Sequencing was done on a sample of naive CD4+ T cells sorted from blood. Subset reported: CD45RA+ positively selected. DNA of the CDR3: TGTGCCAGTAAAACGGGAGTCCCCTACGAGCAGTACTTC. Its protein product is CASKTGVPYEQYF.